The clone carrying this TCR beta chain was detected many times. The sample belongs to a study of T cells after yellow fever vaccination. Making TCR cDNA involved 5'RACE template switching, which added UMIs and a universal primer site. TCRdb independently ran MiXCR on the 5' RACE reads; one entry per CDR3 protein. The sample holds approximately 110,000 distinct CDR3 sequences, around 7.4% seen once. The sample was CD4+ T cells sorted from PBMCs, taken roughly 10 days after the first yellow fever vaccination. The source is a man between 18 and 29 years old who received the YFV17D yellow fever vaccine.

CDR3 sequence reads: CASTAFPAQSGANVLTF. The CDR3, as DNA: TGTGCCAGCACCGCGTTCCCGGCCCAATCTGGGGCCAACGTCCTGACTTTC. V and J are TRBV5-6 and TRBJ2-6, with D hard to call. The CDR3 has 17 amino acids. Germline loops: CDR1 SGHDT, CDR2 YYEEEE. V was shortened by 6 bases and J by 1 base, with 17 bases between the two germline ends.